The T cell receptor (beta chain) under discussion was sequenced for a study of cytomegalovirus exposure and HLA in healthy donors. Study conclusions and caveats: HLA-A and HLA-B allele assignments for most subjects were reportedly predicted accurately using TCR beta sequences. In a later analysis, approximately 18,000 TCR beta sequences were associated with HLA alleles at 0.05 false discovery rate.

The primer mix had 60 Vbeta and 13 Jbeta primers. Sequencing was performed with immunoSEQ multiplex PCR; in TCRdb, only in-frame clones are kept and a portion is missing. The table shows roughly 83,000 clones, with about four fifths occurring only once. CDR1 SEHNR and CDR2 FQNEAQ come from the germline V gene (reference sequence). This CDR3 is built from 14 residues. Trimming took 5 bases from V and 4 from J, leaving 14 bases between them. Comment on this clone: Its antigen is as yet unknown.

The material sequenced was PBMCs. This clonotype was obtained from a man between 60 and 70 years old in good health and CMV-seronegative. This rearrangement joins TRBV7-9 to TRBJ1-2, with TRBD1 as a possible D gene (5 bases). The CDR3 reads CASSRDRRGYGYTF. In DNA form, the CDR3 reads TGTGCCAGCAGCCGGGACCGGAGGGGCTATGGCTACACCTTC. The whole variable domain, remainder taken from reference TRBV7-9 and TRBJ1-2, is DTGVSQNPRHKITKRGQNVTFRCDPISEHNRLYWYRQTLGQGPEFLTYFQNEAQLEKSRLLSDRFSAERPKGSFSTLEIQRTEQGDSAMYLCASSRDRRGYGYTFGSGTRLTVV.